The rows below give T cell receptor beta chains drawn from one sample of a study of Ad26.COV2.S vaccination and SARS-CoV-2 variants. Some clones are missing from TCRdb's copy, which holds only in-frame ones; the method was immunoSEQ multiplex PCR. The sample includes roughly 250,000 clones, 70% to 90% of them seen just once. The sample here was peripheral blood, taken in a trial of Ad26.COV2.S vaccine versus placebo. These receptors were collected from a person aged 18-65 years who received the Ad26.COV2.S COVID-19 vaccine or a placebo. Each CDR3 is given with its conserved first and last residue. D genes are given only for firm matches. Expanded clones get a size class; other rows say once, few or many, or leave the size out.

15	-	TRBV6-5	-	TRBJ1-5	CASSNVRNSNQPQHF	TGTGCCAGCAGTAACGTCAGGAATAGCAATCAGCCCCAGCATTTT
12	-	TRBV18	-	TRBJ2-5	CASSPIKETQYF	TGTGCCAGCTCACCCATTAAAGAGACCCAGTACTTC
16	-	TRBV5-8	-	TRBJ2-7	CASRGTATLESYEQYF	TGTGCCAGCAGAGGAACAGCGACTCTTGAAAGCTACGAGCAGTACTTC
13	-	TRBV18	-	TRBJ1-5	CASSPGQHQPQHF	TGTGCCAGCTCACCGGGCCAACATCAGCCCCAGCATTTT
15	-	TRBV5-1	TRBD2	TRBJ2-7	CASSPGTSGVYEQYF	TGCGCCAGCAGCCCCGGGACTAGCGGGGTGTACGAGCAGTACTTC
14	-	TRBV29-1	TRBD1	TRBJ2-2	CSVRTGWNTGELFF	TGCAGCGTTCGGACAGGTTGGAACACCGGGGAGCTGTTTTTT
14	few	TRBV4-1	-	TRBJ2-4	CASSHPSTGSIQYF	TGCGCCAGCAGCCATCCTAGTACAGGGAGCATTCAGTACTTC
13	-	TRBV29-1	-	TRBJ2-2	CSVDRVGTGELFF	TGCAGCGTTGACAGGGTTGGTACCGGGGAGCTGTTTTTT
14	-	TRBV5-6	-	TRBJ2-7	CASSLALGAYEQYF	TGTGCCAGCAGCTTGGCTTTAGGGGCCTACGAGCAGTACTTC
12	-	TRBV5-6	-	TRBJ2-2	CASTPGAGELFF	TGTGCCAGCACCCCCGGAGCCGGGGAGCTGTTTTTT
16	-	TRBV5-1	TRBD2	TRBJ2-5	CASSQGLAGGSKTQYF	TGCGCCAGCAGCCAGGGACTAGCGGGGGGATCGAAGACCCAGTACTTC
14	few	TRBV7-9	-	TRBJ1-1	CASSRQIMNTEAFF	TGTGCCAGCAGCCGACAGATTATGAACACTGAAGCTTTCTTT
19	-	TRBV5-1	TRBD2	TRBJ2-5	CASSSFPGTSGGSGETQYF	TGCGCCAGCAGCTCGTTCCCCGGGACTAGCGGGGGGTCGGGAGAGACCCAGTACTTC
16	-	TRBV6-6	-	TRBJ1-5	CASSYRPGRSNQPQHF	TGTGCCAGCAGTTACCGGCCGGGGAGAAGCAATCAGCCCCAGCATTTT
19	-	TRBV6-2/TRBV6-3	TRBD2	TRBJ2-1	CASSYSKASGGLTYNEQFF	TGTGCCAGCAGTTACTCGAAAGCTAGCGGGGGGTTAACCTACAATGAGCAGTTCTTC
13	-	TRBV7-2	-	TRBJ1-5	CASSYGGEQPQHF	TGTGCCAGCAGCTATGGGGGCGAACAGCCCCAGCATTTT
16	once	TRBV24-1	TRBD2	TRBJ2-3	CATSESGTSNTDTQYF	TGTGCCACCAGTGAATCCGGGACTAGTAACACAGATACGCAGTATTTT
16	-	TRBV18	TRBD1	TRBJ2-7	CASSPPEGQGAYEQYF	TGTGCCAGCTCACCACCGGAGGGACAGGGGGCATACGAGCAGTACTTC
14	-	TRBV7-9	-	TRBJ2-5	CASSLAGSQETQYF	TGTGCCAGCAGCTTGGCGGGTTCTCAAGAGACCCAGTACTTC